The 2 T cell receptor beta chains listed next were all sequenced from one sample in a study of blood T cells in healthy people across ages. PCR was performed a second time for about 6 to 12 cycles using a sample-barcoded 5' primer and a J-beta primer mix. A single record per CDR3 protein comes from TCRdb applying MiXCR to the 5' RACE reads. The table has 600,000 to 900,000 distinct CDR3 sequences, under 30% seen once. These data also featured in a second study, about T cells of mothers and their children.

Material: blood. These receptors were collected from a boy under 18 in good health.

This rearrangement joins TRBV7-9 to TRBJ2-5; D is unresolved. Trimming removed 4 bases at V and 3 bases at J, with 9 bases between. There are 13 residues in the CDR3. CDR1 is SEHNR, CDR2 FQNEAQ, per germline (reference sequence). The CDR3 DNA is TGTGCCAGCAGCTCCAACTTAGAAGAGACCCAGTACTTC. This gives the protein CASSSNLEETQYF.

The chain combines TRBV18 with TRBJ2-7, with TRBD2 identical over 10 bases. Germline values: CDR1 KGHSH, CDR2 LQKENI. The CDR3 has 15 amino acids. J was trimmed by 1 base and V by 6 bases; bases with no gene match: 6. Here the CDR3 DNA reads TGTGCCAGCTCTCCAGAGCGGGGGGGTTCCTACGAGCAGTACTTC. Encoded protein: CASSPERGGSYEQYF.